This passage covers 23 T cell receptor beta chains from one sample sequenced in a study of siplizumab effects on memory and regulatory T cells (dated by TCRdb to the late 2010s). Library construction relied on the immunoSEQ multiplex PCR assay. TCRdb took over this immuneACCESS table, retaining in-frame rearrangements with V and J assigned. Such tables are incomplete; in checked studies, under half of the missing clones stem from an unresolved V gene, and the remainder is unexplained. Counted in this sample were over 100,000 clones; around 90% of them appeared once. 0.9% to 1.4% of the sample goes to the ten largest clones. The sequencing sample was made of CD4+ T cells sorted from blood. These receptors were taken from a human donor in good health.

This chain connects TRBV14 to TRBJ1-4; no clear D. This CDR3 region has 13 residues. V was cut by 5 bases and J by 8 bases, with 12 bases left in between. CDR1 SGHDN and CDR2 FVKESK come from the germline V gene. The CDR3 DNA is TGTGCCAGCAGCTACCGGAGGGCAGAAAAACTGTTTTTT. This encodes CASSYRRAEKLFF.

The chain is built from TRBV15 and TRBJ2-1; D is unresolved. The V gene's germline CDR1 is LNHNV and CDR2 YYDKDF (reference sequence). CDR3 length equals 14 residues. The ends were cut back, 0 bases at V and 6 bases at J, with 9 bases in the middle. This chain's CDR3 is CATSRDRSGNEQFF. The CDR3, as DNA: TGTGCCACCAGCAGAGATCGTTCGGGCAATGAGCAGTTCTTC.

CDR3 residues: CASRRGGLSYEQYF. The CDR3 DNA sequence: TGCGCCAGCAGAAGAGGCGGTCTCTCCTACGAGCAGTACTTC. This sequence joins TRBV4-1 and TRBJ2-7; D gene uncertain. The length of the CDR3 is 14 residues. The germline V gene has CDR1 MGHRA and CDR2 YSYEKL. V was clipped by 6 bases and J by 0 bases, with 12 bases between them.

V is TRBV5-4 and J is TRBJ1-3; no reliable D call. Germline-derived CDR1 and CDR2 are SGHNT and YYREEE (reference sequence). V was pared by 0 bases and J by 0 bases, with 13 bases between. This CDR3 is built from 17 residues. The CDR3 DNA reads TGTGCCAGCAGCTTGGCTCTTGGGCGTAGCTCTGGAAACACCATATATTTT. Amino acid sequence: CASSLALGRSSGNTIYF.

V usage is TRBV6-6 and J usage is TRBJ1-2; TRBD1 agrees at 10 bases. The CDR3 totals 12 residues. From germline, CDR1 is MNHNY and CDR2 SVGAGI (reference sequence). Unmatched junction bases numbered 7, after V lost 6 bases and J lost 12 bases. The CDR3 sequence is CASRGQGTHNTF. Here the CDR3 DNA reads TGTGCCAGCAGGGGACAGGGGACTCACAACACCTTC.

The genes are TRBV5-6 and TRBJ1-1, with 7 bases that match TRBD1. The CDR3 has 15 residues. Looked up from germline, CDR1 is SGHDT and CDR2 is YYEEEE. V trimming: 0 bases; J trimming: 1 base; junction bases outside the gene matches: 3. The CDR3 is CASSLVQGRNTEAFF. The CDR3 DNA reads TGTGCCAGCAGCTTGGTACAGGGGAGGAACACTGAAGCTTTCTTT.

CDR3 amino acids: CASSSGTSGITDTQYF. The CDR3, as DNA: TGTGCCAGCAGTTCAGGGACTAGCGGGATAACTGATACGCAGTATTTT. The chain uses TRBV6-6 and TRBJ2-3; 13 nucleotides agree with TRBD2. The CDR3 contains 16 residues. V trimming: 4 bases; J trimming: 6 bases; junction bases outside the gene matches: 7. Germline assignment: CDR1 MNHNY and CDR2 SVGAGI (reference sequence).

The V gene is TRBV6-5, the J gene TRBJ1-2; 7 bases agree with TRBD1. Trimming removed 5 bases from V and 4 bases from J; junction bases left unmatched: 4. This CDR3 region has 13 residues. Germline lookup yields CDR1 MNHEY and CDR2 SVGAGI. CDR3 DNA sequence: TGTGCCAGCAGTCGGGACAGCTTCTATGGCTACACCTTC. This encodes CASSRDSFYGYTF.

The chain links TRBV19 to TRBJ1-1; D not certain. Germline CDR1 and CDR2: LNHDA and SQIVND (reference sequence). The V gene lost 6 bases and the J gene lost 0 bases, with 23 bases spanning the gap. The CDR3 length is 18 residues. Here the CDR3 DNA reads TGTGCCAGTAGATACGGGGTGGAAGGGTTTGAAGTGAACACTGAAGCTTTCTTT. Its protein is CASRYGVEGFEVNTEAFF.

The chain is built from TRBV7-8 and TRBJ1-4, with 7 bases that match TRBD1. V dropped 8 bases and J dropped 0; count of bases not matched to a gene: 24. CDR3 length: 21 amino acids. Germline CDR1 and CDR2: SGHVS and FQNEAQ. This CDR3 reads CASRNRGREAHSRATNEKLFF. Written as DNA, the CDR3 is TGTGCCAGCCGGAACAGGGGCCGAGAGGCACACTCAAGAGCAACTAATGAAAAACTGTTTTTT.

Here the CDR3 DNA reads TGTGCCAGCAGCTTAACCGTACAGGGAGCCTACAGTCAGCCCCAGCATTTT. This translates into CASSLTVQGAYSQPQHF. This chain uses TRBV7-3 with TRBJ1-5; weak D call: TRBD1 (6 bases). CDR3 size: 17 residues. Germline V gene sequence: CDR1 SGHTA, CDR2 FQGTGA. The V end was cut by 0 bases, the J end by 6 bases, with 18 bases between.

This chain joins TRBV7-9 and TRBJ2-7; maybe TRBD2 (5 bases). This CDR3 region has 15 residues. Germline V gene lookup returns CDR1 SEHNR and CDR2 FQNEAQ (reference sequence). The V end lost 4 bases, the J end lost 6 bases, and 19 bases lay between the germline ends. CDR3 protein: CASSSVTGLVGEQYF. CDR3 nucleotide sequence: TGTGCCAGCAGCTCAGTGACGGGGTTGGTGGGCGAGCAGTACTTC.

This clone was seen a handful of times. The chain carries TRBV28 and TRBJ1-2; tentatively, D is TRBD1 (6 bases). Trimming pared 3 bases from V and 5 bases from J, leaving 28 bases between. The CDR3 is 19 amino acids. Germline assignment: CDR1 MDHEN and CDR2 SYDVKM. CDR3 nucleotide sequence: TGTGCCAGCAGTTTCCTCACTCTTCGACAGGTCAAGAGGCAATATGGCTACACCTTC. As protein: CASSFLTLRQVKRQYGYTF.

V gene TRBV19 combines with J gene TRBJ2-7; TRBD1 matches 9 bases. Germline V gene data show CDR1 as LNHDA and CDR2 as SQIVND (reference sequence). The CDR3 consists of 14 residues. V gave up 4 bases and J gave up 2 bases; unmatched junction bases: 3. Here the CDR3 DNA reads TGTGCCAGTAGTACCGGACAGGGGCCCTACGAGCAGTACTTC. This codes for CASSTGQGPYEQYF.

The chain links TRBV7-9 to TRBJ2-7; 7 bases are a match to TRBD1. Germline CDR1 is SEHNR and CDR2 is FQNEAQ (reference sequence). The CDR3 consists of 16 residues. Trimming cost V 5 bases and J 2 bases; bases outside gene matches: 12. The CDR3 protein is CASSPRADRDPYEQYF. CDR3 coding DNA: TGTGCCAGCAGCCCTAGGGCCGACAGGGATCCCTACGAGCAGTACTTC.

This chain uses TRBV11-3 with TRBJ2-1; D is possibly TRBD1 (5 bases). The CDR3 is made up of 15 amino acids. Germline loops: CDR1 SGHNT, CDR2 YENEEA. V was clipped by 4 bases and J by 7 bases, with 17 bases between them. CDR3 coding DNA: TGTGCCAGCAGCTCCCGGAGCAGGGCCCTAAATGAGCAGTTCTTC. Its translation: CASSSRSRALNEQFF.

The chain combines TRBV4-1 with TRBJ2-7; D not certain. V lost 1 base and J 0 bases, leaving 19 bases between the germline ends. CDR3 length equals 18 residues. CDR1 and CDR2 from the germline V gene are MGHRA and YSYEKL. Written as DNA, the CDR3 is TGCGCCAGCAGCCAAGCCAACGTGGGTGAGATGAACTCCTACGAGCAGTACTTC. Protein sequence: CASSQANVGEMNSYEQYF.

V gene TRBV4-1 combines with J gene TRBJ2-5; 12 nucleotides agree with TRBD1. After removal of 0 bases from V and 5 bases from J, the junction contained 1 base not matched to a gene. Germline V gene lookup returns CDR1 MGHRA and CDR2 YSYEKL. The CDR3 totals 15 residues. CDR3 loop: CASSQDGTGGETQYF. CDR3 nucleotide sequence: TGCGCCAGCAGCCAAGATGGGACAGGGGGCGAGACCCAGTACTTC.

The rearrangement links TRBV19 to TRBJ2-1, with TRBD2 matching over 10 bases. Germline CDR1 LNHDA, CDR2 SQIVND (reference sequence). J was trimmed by 4 bases and V by 11 bases; bases with no gene match: 8. The CDR3 loop spans 14 amino acids. CDR3 bases: TGTGCCGGTTCCGGACTAGCGGATTACAATGAGCAGTTCTTC. This sequence encodes CAGSGLADYNEQFF.

The chain is built from TRBV7-8 and TRBJ1-5; 9 bases match TRBD1. Trimming took 4 bases from V and 7 from J; bases not matched to a gene: 11. CDR1 and CDR2 (germline): SGHVS, FQNEAQ. The CDR3 has 16 amino acids. CDR3 nucleotides: TGTGCCAGCAGCTACGAAACAGGGGGCGTCAGGCAGCCCCAGCATTTT. Translated, it gives CASSYETGGVRQPQHF.

DNA of the CDR3: TGTGCCAGCAGTTCCCGGGACAGGGGTCCCTACGAGCAGTACTTC. Protein product: CASSSRDRGPYEQYF. The rearrangement uses TRBV6-6 and TRBJ2-7, with 10 positions matching TRBD1. The CDR3 has 15 amino acids. Germline V gene sequence: CDR1 MNHNY, CDR2 SVGAGI (reference sequence). Trimming at V came to 4 bases and at J to 2 bases, leaving 5 bases not matched to a gene.

The chain's CDR3 is CAWSFGRGYNEQFF. As DNA, the CDR3 is TGTGCCTGGAGTTTCGGCAGGGGGTACAATGAGCAGTTCTTC. The rearrangement links TRBV30 to TRBJ2-1, with 7 bases lining up with TRBD1. Losses at the gene ends were 2 bases for V and 4 bases for J; bases not matched to a gene: 5. The germline CDR1 and CDR2 sequences are GTSNPN and SVGIG (reference sequence). The CDR3 covers 14 residues.

The chain recombines TRBV30 with TRBJ2-7; 7 nucleotides line up with TRBD2. V shed 6 bases and J 9 bases; nucleotides not matched to a gene: 8. Germline CDR1 GTSNPN, CDR2 SVGIG (reference sequence). This CDR3 region has 11 residues. The CDR3 is CACLGLRVQYF. CDR3 in DNA: TGTGCCTGCCTGGGACTAAGGGTGCAGTACTTC.